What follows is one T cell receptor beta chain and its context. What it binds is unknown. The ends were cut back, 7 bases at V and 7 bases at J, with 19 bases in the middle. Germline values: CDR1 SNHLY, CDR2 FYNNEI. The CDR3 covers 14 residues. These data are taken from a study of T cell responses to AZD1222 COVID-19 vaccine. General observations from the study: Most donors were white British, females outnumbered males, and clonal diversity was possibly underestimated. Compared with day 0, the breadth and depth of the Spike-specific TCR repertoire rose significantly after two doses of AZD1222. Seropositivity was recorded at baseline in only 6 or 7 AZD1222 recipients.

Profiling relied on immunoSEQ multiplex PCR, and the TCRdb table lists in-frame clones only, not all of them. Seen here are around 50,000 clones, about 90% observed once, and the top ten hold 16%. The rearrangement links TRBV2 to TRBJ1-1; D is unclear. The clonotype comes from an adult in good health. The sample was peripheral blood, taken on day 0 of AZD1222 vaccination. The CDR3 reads CASIIRVSGNEAFF. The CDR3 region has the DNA TGTGCCAGCATTATTCGGGTCTCCGGGAATGAAGCTTTCTTT.